This T cell receptor beta chain was found in a study of T cell responses to AZD1222 COVID-19 vaccine. Overall study findings and caveats: Targets within unmutated variant regions were reportedly found for nearly half of spike-specific TCRs.

The CDR3 loop spans 13 amino acids. Germline CDR1 SGHVS, CDR2 FQNEAQ. Between the trimmed V and J ends, which lost 1 base and 9 bases, there was a span of 12 bases. Regarding this clone: The antigen is not known.

Sequenced by immunoSEQ multiplex PCR; TCRdb stores in-frame clones only, minus some. The sample gives about 200,000 clones, 93% of which show up once; more than 0.8% is in the top ten. The source is an adult in good health. This chain connects TRBV7-8 to TRBJ1-1; unclear D gene. This material consisted of peripheral blood, taken on day 0 of MenACWY control vaccination. CDR3 coding DNA: TGTGCCAGCAGCTTAGAAGGTGCAACAAAAGCTTTCTTT. Translation: CASSLEGATKAFF.